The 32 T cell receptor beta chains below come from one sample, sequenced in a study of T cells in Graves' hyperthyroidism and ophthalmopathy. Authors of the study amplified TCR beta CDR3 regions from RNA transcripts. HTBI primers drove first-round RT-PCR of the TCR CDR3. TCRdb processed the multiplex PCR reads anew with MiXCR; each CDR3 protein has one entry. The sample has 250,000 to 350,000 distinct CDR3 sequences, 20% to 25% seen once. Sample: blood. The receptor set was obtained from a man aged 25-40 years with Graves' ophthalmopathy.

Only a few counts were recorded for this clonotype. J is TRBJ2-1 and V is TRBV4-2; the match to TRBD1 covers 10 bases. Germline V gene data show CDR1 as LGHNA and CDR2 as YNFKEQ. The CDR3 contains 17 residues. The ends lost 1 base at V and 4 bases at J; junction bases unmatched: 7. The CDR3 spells CASSQVRGGQGYNEQFF. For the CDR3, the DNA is TGTGCCAGCAGCCAAGTCCGGGGGGGACAGGGGTACAATGAGCAGTTCTTC.

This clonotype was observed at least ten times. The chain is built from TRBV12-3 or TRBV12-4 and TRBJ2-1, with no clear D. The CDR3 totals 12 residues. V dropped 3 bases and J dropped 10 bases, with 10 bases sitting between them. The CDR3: CASSFGGREQFF. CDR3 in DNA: TGTGCCAGCAGTTTTGGTGGCCGGGAGCAGTTCTTC.

CDR3 sequence reads: CASRLKANTGELFF. Written as DNA, the CDR3 is TGTGCCAGCAGATTGAAGGCGAACACCGGGGAGCTGTTTTTT. V is TRBV5-4 and J is TRBJ2-2; D is unclear. This CDR3 contains 14 residues. V shed 5 bases and J shed 0 bases, with 8 bases lying between them. In germline, CDR1 is SGHNT, CDR2 YYREEE (reference sequence).

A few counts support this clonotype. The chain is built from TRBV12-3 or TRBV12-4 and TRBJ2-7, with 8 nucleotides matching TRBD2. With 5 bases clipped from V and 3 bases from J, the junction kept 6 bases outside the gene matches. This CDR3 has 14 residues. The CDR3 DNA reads TGTGCCAGCAGTCCCCTAGCGGGCCTCTACGAGCAGTACTTC. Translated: CASSPLAGLYEQYF.

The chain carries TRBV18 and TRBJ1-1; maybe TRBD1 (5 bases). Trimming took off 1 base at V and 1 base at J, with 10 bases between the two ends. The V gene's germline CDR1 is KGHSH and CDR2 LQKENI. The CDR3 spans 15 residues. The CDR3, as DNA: TGTGCCAGCTCACCACTGCCAGGGTCGAACACTGAAGCTTTCTTT. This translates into CASSPLPGSNTEAFF. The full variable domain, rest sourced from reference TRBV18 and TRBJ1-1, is NAGVMQNPRHLVRRRGQEARLRCSPMKGHSHVYWYRQLPEEGLKFMVYLQKENIIDESGMPKERFSAEFPKEGPSILRIQQVVRGDSAAYFCASSPLPGSNTEAFFGQGTRLTVV.

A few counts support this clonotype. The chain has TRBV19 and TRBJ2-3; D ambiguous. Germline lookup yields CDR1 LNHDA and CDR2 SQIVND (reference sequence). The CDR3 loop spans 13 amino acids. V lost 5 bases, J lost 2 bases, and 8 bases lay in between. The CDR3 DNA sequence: TGTGCCAGTAGTTCTCGGCACACAGATACGCAGTATTTT. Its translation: CASSSRHTDTQYF.

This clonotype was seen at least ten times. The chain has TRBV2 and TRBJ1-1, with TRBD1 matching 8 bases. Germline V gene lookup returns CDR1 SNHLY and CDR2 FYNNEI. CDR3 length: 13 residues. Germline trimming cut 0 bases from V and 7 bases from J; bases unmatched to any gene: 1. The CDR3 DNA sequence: TGTGCCAGCAGTGAAGCACAGGGGGTTGAAGCTTTCTTT. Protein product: CASSEAQGVEAFF.

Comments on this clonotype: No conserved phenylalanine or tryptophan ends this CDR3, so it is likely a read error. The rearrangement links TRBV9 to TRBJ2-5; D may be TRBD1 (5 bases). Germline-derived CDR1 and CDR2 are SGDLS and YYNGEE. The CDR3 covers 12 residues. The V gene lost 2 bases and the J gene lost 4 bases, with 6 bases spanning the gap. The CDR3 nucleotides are TGTGCCAGCAGCGTCCAGGGAGAGACCCAGTACCTC. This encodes CASSVQGETQYL.

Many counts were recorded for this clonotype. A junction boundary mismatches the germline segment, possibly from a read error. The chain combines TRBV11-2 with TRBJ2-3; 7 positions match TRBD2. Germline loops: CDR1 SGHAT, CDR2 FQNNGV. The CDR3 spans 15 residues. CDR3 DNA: TGTGCCAGCACCTTACTAGCGACTAACACAGATACGCAGTATTTT. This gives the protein CASTLLATNTDTQYF. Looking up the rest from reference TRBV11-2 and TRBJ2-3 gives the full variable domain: EAGVAQSPRYKIIEKRQSVAFWCNPISGHATLYWYQQILGQGPKLLIQFQNNGVVDDSQLPKDRFSAERLKGVDSTLKIQPAKLEDSAVYLCASTLLATNTDTQYFGPGTRLTVL.

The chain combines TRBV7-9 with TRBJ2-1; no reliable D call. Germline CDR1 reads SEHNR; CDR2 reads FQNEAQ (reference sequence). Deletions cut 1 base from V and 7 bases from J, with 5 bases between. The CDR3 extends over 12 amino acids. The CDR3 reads CASSLGANEQFF. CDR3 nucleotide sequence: TGTGCCAGCAGCTTAGGCGCTAATGAGCAGTTCTTC.

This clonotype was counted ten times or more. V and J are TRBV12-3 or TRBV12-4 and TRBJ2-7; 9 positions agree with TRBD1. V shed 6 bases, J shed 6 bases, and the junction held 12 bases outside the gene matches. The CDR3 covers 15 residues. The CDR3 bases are TGTGCCAGCAGCCCAACCGGGACAGGGACTGGCGAGCAGTACTTC. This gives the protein CASSPTGTGTGEQYF.

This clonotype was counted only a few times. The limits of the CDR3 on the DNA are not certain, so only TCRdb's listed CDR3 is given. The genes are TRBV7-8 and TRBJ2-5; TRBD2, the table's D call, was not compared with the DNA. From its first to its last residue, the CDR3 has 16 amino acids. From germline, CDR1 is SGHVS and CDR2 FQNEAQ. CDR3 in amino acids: CASSFLWTAYVETQYF.

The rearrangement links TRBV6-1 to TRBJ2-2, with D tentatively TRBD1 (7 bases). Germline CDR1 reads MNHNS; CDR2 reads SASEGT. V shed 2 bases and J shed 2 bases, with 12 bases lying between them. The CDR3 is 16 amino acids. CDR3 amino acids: CASSERQGGNTGELFF. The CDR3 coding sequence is TGTGCCAGCAGTGAAAGGCAGGGGGGTAACACCGGGGAGCTGTTTTTT.

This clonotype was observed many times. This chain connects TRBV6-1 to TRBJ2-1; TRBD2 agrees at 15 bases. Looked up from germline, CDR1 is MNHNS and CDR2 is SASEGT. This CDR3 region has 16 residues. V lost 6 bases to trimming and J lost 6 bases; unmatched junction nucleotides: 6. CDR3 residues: CASRAGLAGGINEQFF. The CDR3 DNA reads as TGTGCCAGCAGGGCGGGACTAGCGGGGGGAATCAATGAGCAGTTCTTC.

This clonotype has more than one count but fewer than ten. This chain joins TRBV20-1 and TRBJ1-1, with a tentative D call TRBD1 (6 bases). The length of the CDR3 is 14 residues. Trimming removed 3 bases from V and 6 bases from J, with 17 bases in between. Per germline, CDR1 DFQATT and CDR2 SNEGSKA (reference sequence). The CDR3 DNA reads TGCAGTGCTAGGGGCAGGGGCTATCTGGCTGAAGCTTTCTTT. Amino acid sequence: CSARGRGYLAEAFF.

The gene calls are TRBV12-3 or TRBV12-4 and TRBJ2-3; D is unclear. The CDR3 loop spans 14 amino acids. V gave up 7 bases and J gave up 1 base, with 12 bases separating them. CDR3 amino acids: CASTKVARTDTQYF. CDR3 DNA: TGTGCCAGCACTAAAGTCGCTCGCACAGATACGCAGTATTTT.

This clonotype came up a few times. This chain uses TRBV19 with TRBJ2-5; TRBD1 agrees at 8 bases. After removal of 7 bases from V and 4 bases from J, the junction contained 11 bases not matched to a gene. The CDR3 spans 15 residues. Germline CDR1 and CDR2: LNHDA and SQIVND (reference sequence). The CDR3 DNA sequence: TGTGCCAGTAACCCCAGAGGGACAGGCCGAGAGACCCAGTACTTC. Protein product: CASNPRGTGRETQYF.

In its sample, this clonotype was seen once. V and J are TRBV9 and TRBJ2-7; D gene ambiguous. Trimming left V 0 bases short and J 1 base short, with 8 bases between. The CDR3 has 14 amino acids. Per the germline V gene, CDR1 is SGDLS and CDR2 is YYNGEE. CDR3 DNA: TGTGCCAGCAGCGTAGACGACGGGTCCTACGAGCAGTACTTC. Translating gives CASSVDDGSYEQYF.

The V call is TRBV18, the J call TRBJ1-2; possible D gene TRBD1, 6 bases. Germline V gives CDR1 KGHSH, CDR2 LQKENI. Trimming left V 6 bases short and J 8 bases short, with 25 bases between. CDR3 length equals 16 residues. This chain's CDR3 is CASSPGTRKLQEGYTF. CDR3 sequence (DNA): TGTGCCAGCTCGCCCGGGACACGGAAACTTCAGGAAGGCTACACCTTC.

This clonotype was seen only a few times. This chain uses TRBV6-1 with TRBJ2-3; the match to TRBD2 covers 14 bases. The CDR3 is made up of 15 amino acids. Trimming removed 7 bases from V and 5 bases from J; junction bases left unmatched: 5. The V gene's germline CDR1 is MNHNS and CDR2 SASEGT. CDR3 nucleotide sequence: TGTGCCAGCAAGACTAGCGGGAGGGCCCAAGATACGCAGTATTTT. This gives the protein CASKTSGRAQDTQYF.

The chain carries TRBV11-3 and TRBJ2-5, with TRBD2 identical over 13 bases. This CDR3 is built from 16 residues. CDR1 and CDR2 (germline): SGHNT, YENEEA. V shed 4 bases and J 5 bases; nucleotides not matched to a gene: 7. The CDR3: CASSSSGTSGTETQYF. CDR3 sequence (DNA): TGTGCCAGCAGCTCTTCCGGGACTAGCGGGACTGAGACCCAGTACTTC.

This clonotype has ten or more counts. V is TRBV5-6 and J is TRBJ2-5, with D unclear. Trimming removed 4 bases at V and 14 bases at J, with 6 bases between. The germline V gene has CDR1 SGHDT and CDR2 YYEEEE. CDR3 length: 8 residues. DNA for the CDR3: TGTGCCAGCAGCCGACGTTACTTC. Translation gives CASSRRYF.

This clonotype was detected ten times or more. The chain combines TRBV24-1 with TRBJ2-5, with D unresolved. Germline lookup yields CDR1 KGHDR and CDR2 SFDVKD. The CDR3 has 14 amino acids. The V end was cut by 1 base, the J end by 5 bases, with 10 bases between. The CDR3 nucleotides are TGTGCCACCAGTGATTTTCGGGCTCCTGAGACCCAGTACTTC. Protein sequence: CATSDFRAPETQYF.

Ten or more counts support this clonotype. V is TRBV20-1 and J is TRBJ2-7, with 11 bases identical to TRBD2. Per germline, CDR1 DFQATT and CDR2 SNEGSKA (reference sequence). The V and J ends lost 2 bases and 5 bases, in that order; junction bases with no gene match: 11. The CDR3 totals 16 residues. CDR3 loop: CSARPPSSGRPDEQYF. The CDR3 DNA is TGCAGTGCTAGACCCCCATCTAGCGGGAGGCCCGACGAGCAGTACTTC.

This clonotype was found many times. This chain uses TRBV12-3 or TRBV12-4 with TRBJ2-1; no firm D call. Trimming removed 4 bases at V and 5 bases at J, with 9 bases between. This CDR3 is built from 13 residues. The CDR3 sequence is CASSWLVDNEQFF. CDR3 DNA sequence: TGTGCCAGCAGTTGGCTAGTAGACAATGAGCAGTTCTTC.

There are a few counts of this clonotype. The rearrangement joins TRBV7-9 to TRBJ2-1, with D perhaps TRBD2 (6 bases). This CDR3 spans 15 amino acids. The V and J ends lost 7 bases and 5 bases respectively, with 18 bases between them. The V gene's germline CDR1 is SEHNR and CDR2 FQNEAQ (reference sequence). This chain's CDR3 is CASIPGGTYNNEQFF. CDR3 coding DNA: TGTGCCAGCATCCCCGGCGGGACCTACAACAATGAGCAGTTCTTC.

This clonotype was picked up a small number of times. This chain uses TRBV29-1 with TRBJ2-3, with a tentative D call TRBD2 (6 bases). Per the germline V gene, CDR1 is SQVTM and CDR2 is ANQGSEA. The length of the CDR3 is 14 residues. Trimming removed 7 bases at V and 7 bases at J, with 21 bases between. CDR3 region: CSATVRSGLNTQYF. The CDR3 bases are TGCAGCGCCACCGTTAGGTCCGGACTAAATACGCAGTATTTT.

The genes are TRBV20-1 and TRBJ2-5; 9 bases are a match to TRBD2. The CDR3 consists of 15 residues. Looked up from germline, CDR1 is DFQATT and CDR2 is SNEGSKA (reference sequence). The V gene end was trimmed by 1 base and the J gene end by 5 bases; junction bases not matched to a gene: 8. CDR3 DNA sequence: TGCAGTGCTAGAGGGTACGGCGGGAGGGAGGAGACCCAGTACTTC. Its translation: CSARGYGGREETQYF.

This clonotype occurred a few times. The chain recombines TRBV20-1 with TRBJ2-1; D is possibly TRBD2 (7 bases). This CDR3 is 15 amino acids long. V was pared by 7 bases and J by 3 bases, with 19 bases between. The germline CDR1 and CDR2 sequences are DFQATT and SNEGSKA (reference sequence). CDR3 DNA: TGCAGTGGGGGGGGGGGGGCAACCCGCTACAATGAGCAGTTCTTC. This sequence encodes CSGGGGATRYNEQFF.

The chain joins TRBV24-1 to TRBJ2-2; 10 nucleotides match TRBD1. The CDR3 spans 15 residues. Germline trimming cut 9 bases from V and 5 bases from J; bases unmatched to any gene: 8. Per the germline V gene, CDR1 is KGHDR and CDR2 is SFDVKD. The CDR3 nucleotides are TGTGCCACCTCGGGGACAGGGGTGAGGACCGGGGAGCTGTTTTTT. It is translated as CATSGTGVRTGELFF.

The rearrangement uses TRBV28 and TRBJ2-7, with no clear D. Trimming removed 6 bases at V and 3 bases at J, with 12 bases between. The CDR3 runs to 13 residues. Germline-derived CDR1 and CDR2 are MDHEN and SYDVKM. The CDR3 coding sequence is TGTGCCAGCAGCCCCGTGGACGTCTACGAGCAGTACTTC. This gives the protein CASSPVDVYEQYF.

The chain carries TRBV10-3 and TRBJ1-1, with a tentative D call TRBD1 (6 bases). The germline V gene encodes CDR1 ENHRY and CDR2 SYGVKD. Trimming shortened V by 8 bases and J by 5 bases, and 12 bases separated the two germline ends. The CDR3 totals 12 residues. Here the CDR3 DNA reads TGTGCCATCCAGGACAGTGGGACTGAAGCTTTCTTT. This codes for CAIQDSGTEAFF.